This T cell receptor beta chain emerged from a study of T cells in Graves' hyperthyroidism and ophthalmopathy (dated by TCRdb to the late 2010s). Describing the broader study: Peripheral blood samples were taken at initial diagnosis, before any treatment was given. To identify distinguishing TCR V-J signatures, a discovery cohort of about 100 patients was used, comprising some 45 with Graves' ophthalmopathy and some 60 with stable Graves' hyperthyroidism. Prospective prediction of ophthalmopathy was tested in an independent validation cohort consisting of some 19 hyperthyroidism patients and around 16 patients who later progressed to ophthalmopathy. The approximately 98 discovery patients were randomly divided into training and test sets at a 7:3 ratio. In several Graves' hyperthyroidism patients, the study also compared T-cell repertoires from thyroid tissue with T-cell repertoires from blood. After sampling, hyperthyroidism patients received methimazole starting at 30 mg daily, and ophthalmopathy patients received high-dose intravenous methylprednisolone. The paper reports TCR Vbeta CDR3 sequencing of over 120 peripheral blood samples: 43 ophthalmopathy, about 75 hyperthyroidism and around 17 progressor patients. Study-wide conclusions, independent of this receptor: Most expanded thyroid clonotypes (frequency above 0.001) were also detected in blood, a finding suggesting that blood repertoires may reflect thyroid immune responses. In validation, the model predicted progression to ophthalmopathy a median of roughly 6.2 months before onset, with over 55% sensitivity and roughly 77% specificity. In cross-validation, a model built on a 13 V-J signature told ophthalmopathy apart from stable hyperthyroidism with approximately 90% sensitivity and about 81% specificity, and in testing the same model reached 80%/75%. No statistical method was used to set the sample size in advance, and investigators knew the group allocation.

At least ten counts were recorded for this clonotype. It lacks a known antigen. Per-base quality was not reported, and no clone a single base away is much larger than it. In the ophthalmopathy patients, disease was moderately to severely active, with a Clinical Activity Score of 3 or more, a NOSPECS grade of 4 or more, and a duration of less than 3 months. Exclusion was applied to patients with uncontrolled infections, other autoimmune diseases, pregnancy or lactation. Diagnoses were established on the basis of clinical symptoms, serum thyroxine and TRAb, thyroid ultrasound, and orbital computed tomography. Ficoll-Paque density gradient centrifugation was used to isolate PBMCs from approximately 10 ml of fresh peripheral blood. Total RNA was extracted with Trizol reagent, and quality was checked on an Agilent 2100 Bioanalyzer. V is cut by 5 bases and J by 1 base, and the space between the germline ends is 9 bases. CDR3 length: 14 amino acids, cysteine to phenylalanine. Left in the record is the CDR3 DNA by itself, 42 bases read in frame from the first base. The germline V gene yields SGHTA for CDR1 and FQGNSA for CDR2.

The TCR beta CDR3 regions were amplified from RNA transcripts. The first round of RT-PCR for the TCR CDR3 was performed with the HTBI primer set and the Qiagen OneStep RT-PCR kit. The libraries were constructed in a second round of multiplex PCR and then size-selected and purified. Paired-end sequencing of the libraries was performed with 100 bp reads on an Illumina HiSeq2000. From the authors' description of their analysis: SOAPnuke was used to process the raw data, removing reads that contained adapters or uncalled bases, had a mean Phred below 15, or lacked an exact match to the constant primer or identifier. COPE v1.2.5 was used to merge the high-quality paired reads, and each unique nucleotide sequence was defined as a clonotype. MiTCR v1.1 was used to align the clonotypes against IMGT TRBV, TRBD and TRBJ reference segments. Only V-J combinations with frequency above 0.0001, covering 99% to 99.2% of repertoires, were analysed. The TCS score was defined as the ratio of F50 (clonal expansion) to E x V (chaos), calculated using BLOSUM62-based TCRdist between CDR3 peptides within each V-J. Welch's t-statistics and random forest reduced around 510 V-J features to 13, which were used in a naive Bayes classifier (R e1071). The public reads were reprocessed in TCRdb via fastp at Q25 and MiXCR, keeping in-frame beta chains. Rows matching on CDR3 protein sequence are summarized as one entry with the most common DNA and genes. The V and J calls were determined by TCRdb, not by the authors. This sample has more than 500,000 distinct CDR3 sequences in its table, and roughly 15% of those were observed once. 29% of the sample comes from the top ten.

The receptor comes from a woman under 40 with Graves' ophthalmopathy. The rearrangement combines TRBV7-2 with TRBJ2-1; D gene: possibly TRBD2, on 5 matching bases. Material: blood. The CDR3 is CASSPGISYNEQFF. In nucleotide form, the sequence is TGTGCCAGCAGCCCCGGGATATCCTACAATGAGCAGTTCTTC.